This is a list of T cell receptor beta chains from one sample in a study of blood T cell repertoires in COVID-19. Using immunoSEQ multiplex PCR, the repertoire was profiled, and TCRdb retains in-frame clones only, with some absent. The sample lists more than 300,000 clones, 88% occurring once. The sample taken for sequencing was PBMCs or T cells enriched from blood (not recorded which). The receptors derive from a woman under 30 who had recovered from COVID-19. Each CDR3 is given with its conserved first and last residue. A D gene is named only where the DNA matches it firmly. Size is stated for part of the rows, as once, few or many counts, or as a class when the clone is expanded.

v_call	j_call	clone_size	d_call	cdr3_aa	cdr3_nt
TRBV11-3	TRBJ2-3	.	TRBD1	CASSFGTGSTDTQYF	TGTGCCAGCAGCTTTGGGACAGGAAGCACAGATACGCAGTATTTT
TRBV7-3	TRBJ2-2	once	TRBD1	CASSSTGTGELFF	TGTGCCAGCAGCTCGACAGGGACCGGGGAGCTGTTTTTT
TRBV5-1	TRBJ1-4	.	TRBD1	CASSVVQGATNEKLFF	TGCGCCAGCAGCGTTGTCCAGGGGGCAACTAATGAAAAACTGTTTTTT
TRBV19	TRBJ1-3	.	.	CASSWGGLDTIYF	TGTGCCAGTAGTTGGGGCGGTTTAGACACCATATATTTT
TRBV7-9	TRBJ1-5	.	TRBD1	CASSSGGHSNQPQHF	TGTGCCAGCAGCTCAGGGGGCCACAGCAATCAGCCCCAGCATTTT
TRBV2	TRBJ2-7	.	TRBD1	CASSAGQGVSSYEQYF	TGTGCCAGCAGCGCCGGACAGGGGGTATCCTCCTACGAGCAGTACTTC
TRBV4-1	TRBJ2-4	.	TRBD2	CASSQGLAGGIAKNIQYF	TGCGCCAGCAGCCAGGGACTAGCGGGGGGCATAGCCAAAAACATTCAGTACTTC
TRBV30	TRBJ2-5	.	.	CAWSLGTQETQYF	TGTGCCTGGAGTCTCGGTACCCAAGAGACCCAGTACTTC
TRBV5-1	TRBJ2-7	.	.	CASSFRPGEAYEQYF	TGCGCCAGCAGCTTTCGGCCAGGGGAAGCCTACGAGCAGTACTTC
TRBV18	TRBJ2-7	.	.	CASSPSRRTEIFTYEQYF	TGTGCCAGCTCACCAAGTAGGAGGACAGAAATCTTTACCTACGAGCAGTACTTC
TRBV30	TRBJ1-2	few	.	CAWTESNYGYTF	TGTGCCTGGACAGAATCTAACTATGGCTACACCTTC
TRBV5-4	TRBJ2-5	.	TRBD2	CASSLFGRGAQETQYF	TGTGCCAGCAGCTTGTTTGGGCGGGGGGCCCAAGAGACCCAGTACTTC
TRBV30	TRBJ1-6	.	.	CAWSRETYSPLHF	TGTGCCTGGAGCAGGGAAACGTATTCACCCCTCCACTTT
TRBV6-5	TRBJ1-2	.	TRBD1	CASSYSGWTGEGGYTF	TGTGCCAGCAGTTACAGTGGGTGGACAGGGGAGGGTGGCTACACCTTC
TRBV30	TRBJ2-7	.	TRBD2	CAWSGGGGYEQYF	TGTGCCTGGAGTGGGGGGGGTGGCTACGAGCAGTACTTC
TRBV4-2	TRBJ1-2	.	TRBD1	CASSPAAGGGVYGYTF	TGTGCCAGCAGCCCGGCGGCAGGGGGCGGGGTCTATGGCTACACCTTC
TRBV7-2	TRBJ2-7	.	.	CASNSGQGGIHGEQYF	TGTGCCAGCAACTCAGGACAGGGAGGGATTCACGGCGAGCAGTACTTC
TRBV9	TRBJ2-5	.	.	CASSLQGGARETQYF	TGTGCCAGCAGCCTGCAGGGTGGCGCGCGGGAGACCCAGTACTTC
TRBV5-1	TRBJ2-6	.	.	CASSVQISGANVLTF	TGCGCCAGCAGCGTCCAGATCTCTGGGGCCAACGTCCTGACTTTC
TRBV6-2/TRBV6-3	TRBJ2-1	.	.	CASSYFDEQFF	TGTGCCAGCAGTTATTTCGATGAGCAGTTCTTC
TRBV7-8	TRBJ2-7	.	TRBD2	CASKWASGGPNEQYF	TGTGCCAGCAAATGGGCTAGCGGGGGCCCCAACGAGCAGTACTTC
TRBV7-3	TRBJ2-7	once	TRBD1	CASSLGGQPYEQYF	TGTGCCAGCAGCTTAGGGGGACAGCCCTACGAGCAGTACTTC
TRBV18	TRBJ1-1	.	TRBD1	CASSLSGQGETEAFF	TGTGCCAGCTCTCTGAGCGGACAGGGGGAGACTGAAGCTTTCTTT
TRBV2	TRBJ1-2	.	TRBD1	CASSLDRGASGYTF	TGTGCCAGCAGTCTGGACAGGGGGGCGTCTGGCTACACCTTC
TRBV5-6	TRBJ1-1	.	.	CASSFRTGKTEAFF	TGTGCCAGCAGCTTTCGCACAGGGAAAACTGAAGCTTTCTTT
TRBV19	TRBJ2-7	few	.	CASSAVDGPAYEQYF	TGTGCCAGTAGTGCTGTGGATGGGCCGGCGTACGAGCAGTACTTC
TRBV28	TRBJ1-1	once	.	CASSGNTEAFF	TGTGCCAGCAGCGGGAACACTGAAGCTTTCTTT